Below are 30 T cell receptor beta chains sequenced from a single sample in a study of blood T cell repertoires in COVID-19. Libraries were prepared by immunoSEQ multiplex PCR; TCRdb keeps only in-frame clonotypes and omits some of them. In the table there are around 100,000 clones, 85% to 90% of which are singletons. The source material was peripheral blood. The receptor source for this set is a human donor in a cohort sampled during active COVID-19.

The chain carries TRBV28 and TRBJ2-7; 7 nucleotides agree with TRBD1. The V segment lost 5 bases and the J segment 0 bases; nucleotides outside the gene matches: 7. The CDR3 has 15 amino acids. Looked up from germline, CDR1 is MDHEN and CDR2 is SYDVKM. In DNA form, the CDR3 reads TGTGCCAGCAGTCCTCCACAGGGGTCCTCCTACGAGCAGTACTTC. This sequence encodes CASSPPQGSSYEQYF.

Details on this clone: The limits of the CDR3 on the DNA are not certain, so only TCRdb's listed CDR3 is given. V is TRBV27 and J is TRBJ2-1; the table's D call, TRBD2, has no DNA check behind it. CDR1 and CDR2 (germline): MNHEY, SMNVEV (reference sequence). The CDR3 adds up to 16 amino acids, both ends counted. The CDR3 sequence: CASSTSGGWTYNEQFF.

DNA for the CDR3: TGCGCCAGCAGTGGGGCGACACAATCCTATGGCTACACCTTC. Protein: CASSGATQSYGYTF. The chain carries TRBV10-1 and TRBJ1-2; D gene ambiguous. Germline values: CDR1 WNHNN, CDR2 SYGVQD (reference sequence). The CDR3 is 14 amino acids. V was clipped by 4 bases and J by 4 bases, with 13 bases between them.

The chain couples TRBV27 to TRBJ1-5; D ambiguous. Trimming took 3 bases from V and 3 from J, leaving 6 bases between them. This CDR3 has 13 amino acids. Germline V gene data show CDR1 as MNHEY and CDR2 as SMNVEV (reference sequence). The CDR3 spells CASSFEANQPQHF. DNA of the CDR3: TGTGCCAGCAGTTTTGAGGCCAATCAGCCCCAGCATTTT.

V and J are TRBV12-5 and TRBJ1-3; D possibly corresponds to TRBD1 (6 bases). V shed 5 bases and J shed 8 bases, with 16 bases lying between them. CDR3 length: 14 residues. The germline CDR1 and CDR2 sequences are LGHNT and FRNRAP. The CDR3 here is CASGPRTVRDTIYF. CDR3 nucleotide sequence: TGTGCTAGTGGTCCACGGACAGTGAGAGACACCATATATTTT. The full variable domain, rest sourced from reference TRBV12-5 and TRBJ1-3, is DARVTQTPRHKVTEMGQEVTMRCQPILGHNTVFWYRQTMMQGLELLAYFRNRAPLDDSGMPKDRFSAEMPDATLATLKIQPSEPRDSAVYFCASGPRTVRDTIYFGEGSWLTVV.

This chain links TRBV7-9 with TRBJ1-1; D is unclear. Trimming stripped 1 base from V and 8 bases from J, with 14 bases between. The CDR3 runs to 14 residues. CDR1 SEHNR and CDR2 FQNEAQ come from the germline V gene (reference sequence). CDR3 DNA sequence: TGTGCCAGCAGCTTAGAGGCCAGGTCGACGGAAGCTTTCTTT. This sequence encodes CASSLEARSTEAFF.

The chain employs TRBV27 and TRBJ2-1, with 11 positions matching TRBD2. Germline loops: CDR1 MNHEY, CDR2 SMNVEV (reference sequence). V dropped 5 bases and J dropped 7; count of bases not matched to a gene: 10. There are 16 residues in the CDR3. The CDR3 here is CASSKPSGRTVNEQFF. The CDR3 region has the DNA TGTGCCAGCAGTAAACCTAGCGGGAGGACCGTTAATGAGCAGTTCTTC.

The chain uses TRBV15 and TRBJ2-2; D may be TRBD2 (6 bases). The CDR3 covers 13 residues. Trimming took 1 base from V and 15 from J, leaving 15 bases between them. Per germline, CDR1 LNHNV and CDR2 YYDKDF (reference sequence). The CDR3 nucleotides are TGTGCCACCAGCAGAGGTGGGGCAGGGAGGTTGTTTTTT. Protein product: CATSRGGAGRLFF.

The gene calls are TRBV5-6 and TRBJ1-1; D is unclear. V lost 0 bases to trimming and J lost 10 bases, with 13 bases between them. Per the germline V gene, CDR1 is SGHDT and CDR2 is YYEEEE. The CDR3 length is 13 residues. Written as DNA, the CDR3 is TGTGCCAGCAGCTTGGCCTCGCGGGAAGCAGCTTTCTTT. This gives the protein CASSLASREAAFF. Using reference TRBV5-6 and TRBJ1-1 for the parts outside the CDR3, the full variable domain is DAGVTQSPTHLIKTRGQQVTLRCSPKSGHDTVSWYQQALGQGPQFIFQYYEEEERQRGNFPDRFSGHQFPNYSSELNVNALLLGDSALYLCASSLASREAAFFGQGTRLTVV.

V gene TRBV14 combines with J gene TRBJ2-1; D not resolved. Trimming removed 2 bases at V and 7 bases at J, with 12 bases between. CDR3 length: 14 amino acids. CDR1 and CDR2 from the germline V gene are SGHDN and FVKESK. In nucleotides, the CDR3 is TGTGCCAGCAGCCAAATTTCGTCCGAGAATGAGCAGTTCTTC. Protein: CASSQISSENEQFF.

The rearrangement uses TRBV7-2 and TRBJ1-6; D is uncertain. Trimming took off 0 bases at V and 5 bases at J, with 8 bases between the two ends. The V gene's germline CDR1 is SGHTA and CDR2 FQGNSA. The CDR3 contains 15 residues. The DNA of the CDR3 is TGTGCCAGCAGCTTAGCGCGGGCTAATAATTCACCCCTCCACTTT. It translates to CASSLARANNSPLHF.

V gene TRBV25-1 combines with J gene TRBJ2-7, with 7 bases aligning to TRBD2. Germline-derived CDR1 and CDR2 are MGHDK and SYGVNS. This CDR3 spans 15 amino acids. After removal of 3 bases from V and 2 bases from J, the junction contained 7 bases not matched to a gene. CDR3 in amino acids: CASSDPSGFAYEQYF. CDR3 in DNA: TGTGCCAGCAGTGACCCTAGCGGATTTGCCTACGAGCAGTACTTC.

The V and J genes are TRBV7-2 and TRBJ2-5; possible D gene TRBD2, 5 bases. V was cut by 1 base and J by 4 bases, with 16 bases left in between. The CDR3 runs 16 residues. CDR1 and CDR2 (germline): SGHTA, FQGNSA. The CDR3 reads CASSLGRERLRETQYF. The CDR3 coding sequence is TGTGCCAGCAGCTTAGGTAGGGAGAGGCTTCGAGAGACCCAGTACTTC.

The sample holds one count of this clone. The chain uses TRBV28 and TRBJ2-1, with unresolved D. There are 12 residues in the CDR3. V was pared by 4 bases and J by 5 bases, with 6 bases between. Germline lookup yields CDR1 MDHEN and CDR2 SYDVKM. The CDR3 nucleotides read TGTGCCAGCAGTTCCTTTCACAATGAGCAGTTCTTC. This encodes CASSSFHNEQFF.

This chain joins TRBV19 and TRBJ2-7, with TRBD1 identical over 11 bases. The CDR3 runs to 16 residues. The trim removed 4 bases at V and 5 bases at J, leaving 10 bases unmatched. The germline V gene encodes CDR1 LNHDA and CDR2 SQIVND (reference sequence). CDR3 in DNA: TGTGCCAGTAGTACTTACCGGGACAGGGGGTTCCACGAGCAGTACTTC. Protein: CASSTYRDRGFHEQYF.

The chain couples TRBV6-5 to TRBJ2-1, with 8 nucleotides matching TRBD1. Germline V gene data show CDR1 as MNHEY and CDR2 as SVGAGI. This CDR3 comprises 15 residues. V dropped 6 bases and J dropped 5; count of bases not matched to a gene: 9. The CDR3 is CASSLGQGYHNEQFF. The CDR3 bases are TGTGCCAGCAGCCTCGGACAGGGCTACCACAATGAGCAGTTCTTC.

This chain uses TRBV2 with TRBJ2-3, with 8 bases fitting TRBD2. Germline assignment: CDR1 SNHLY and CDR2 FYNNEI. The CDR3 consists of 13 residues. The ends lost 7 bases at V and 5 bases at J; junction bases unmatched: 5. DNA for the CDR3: TGTGCCAGCAAGCGGGAGCGCCGAGATACGCAGTATTTT. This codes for CASKRERRDTQYF.

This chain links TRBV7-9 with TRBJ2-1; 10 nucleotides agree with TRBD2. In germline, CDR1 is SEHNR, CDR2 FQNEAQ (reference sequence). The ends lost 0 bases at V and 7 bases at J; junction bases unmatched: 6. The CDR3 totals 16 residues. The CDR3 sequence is CASSLAPAGGGNEQFF. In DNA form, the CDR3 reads TGTGCCAGCAGCTTAGCCCCAGCGGGAGGGGGAAATGAGCAGTTCTTC.

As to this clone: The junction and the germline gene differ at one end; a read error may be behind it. Written as DNA, the CDR3 is TGTGCCAGCTCACCAGAAAGGACAGGGAACGCCGGGGAGCTGTTTTTT. It is translated as CASSPERTGNAGELFF. V gene TRBV18 combines with J gene TRBJ2-2, with TRBD1 identical over 8 bases. Germline lookup yields CDR1 KGHSH and CDR2 LQKENI. This CDR3 has 16 residues.

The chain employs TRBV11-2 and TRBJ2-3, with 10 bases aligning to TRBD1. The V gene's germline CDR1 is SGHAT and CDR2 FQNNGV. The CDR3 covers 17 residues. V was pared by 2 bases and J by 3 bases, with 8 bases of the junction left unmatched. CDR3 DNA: TGTGCCAGCAGCTTATTGTTGGGACAGGGGAGAACAGATACGCAGTATTTT. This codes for CASSLLLGQGRTDTQYF.

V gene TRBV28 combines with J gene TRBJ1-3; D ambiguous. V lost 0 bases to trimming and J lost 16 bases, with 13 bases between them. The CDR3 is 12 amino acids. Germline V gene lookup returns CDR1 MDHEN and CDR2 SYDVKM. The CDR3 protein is CASSLWSRGTYF. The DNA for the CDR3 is TGTGCCAGCAGTTTATGGTCCCGGGGAACGTATTTT.

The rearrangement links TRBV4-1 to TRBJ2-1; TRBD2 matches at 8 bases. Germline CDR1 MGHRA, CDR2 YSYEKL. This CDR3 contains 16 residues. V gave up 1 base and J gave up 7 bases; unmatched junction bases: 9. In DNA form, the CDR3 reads TGCGCCAGCAGCCAAGCCGAGCGGGAGCTTTATAATGAGCAGTTCTTC. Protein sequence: CASSQAERELYNEQFF.

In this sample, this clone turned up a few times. CDR3 coding DNA: TGTGCCAGCAGTCGTCCGGGACAGGGTGGAAGCAATCAGCCCCAGCATTTT. This encodes CASSRPGQGGSNQPQHF. The V call is TRBV7-7, the J call TRBJ1-5; TRBD1 aligns across 9 bases. V gave up 6 bases and J gave up 1 base; unmatched junction bases: 10. Germline loops: CDR1 SSHAT, CDR2 FNYEAQ (reference sequence). CDR3 size: 17 residues.

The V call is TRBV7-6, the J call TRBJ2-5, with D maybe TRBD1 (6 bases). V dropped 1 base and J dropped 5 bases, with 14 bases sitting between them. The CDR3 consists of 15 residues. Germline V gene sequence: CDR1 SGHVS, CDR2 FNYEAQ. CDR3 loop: CASSLVDGGGETQYF. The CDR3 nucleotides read TGTGCCAGCAGCTTAGTCGATGGGGGCGGTGAGACCCAGTACTTC. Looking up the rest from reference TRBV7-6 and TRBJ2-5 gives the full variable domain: GAGVSQSPRYKVTKRGQDVALRCDPISGHVSLYWYRQALGQGPEFLTYFNYEAQQDKSGLPNDRFSAERPEGSISTLTIQRTEQRDSAMYRCASSLVDGGGETQYFGPGTRLLVL.

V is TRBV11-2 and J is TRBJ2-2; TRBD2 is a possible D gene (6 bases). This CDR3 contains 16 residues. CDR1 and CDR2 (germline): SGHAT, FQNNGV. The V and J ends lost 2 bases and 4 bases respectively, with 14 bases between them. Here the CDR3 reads CASSLTGGRSTGELFF. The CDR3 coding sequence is TGTGCCAGCAGCTTAACTGGAGGGAGGTCCACCGGGGAGCTGTTTTTT.

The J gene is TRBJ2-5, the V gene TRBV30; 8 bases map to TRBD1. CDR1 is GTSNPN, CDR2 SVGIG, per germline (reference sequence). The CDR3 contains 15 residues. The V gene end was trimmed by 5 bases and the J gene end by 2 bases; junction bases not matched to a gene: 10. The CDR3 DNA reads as TGTGCCTGGGGTAGAACAGGGGGGACTCAAGAGACCCAGTACTTC. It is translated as CAWGRTGGTQETQYF.

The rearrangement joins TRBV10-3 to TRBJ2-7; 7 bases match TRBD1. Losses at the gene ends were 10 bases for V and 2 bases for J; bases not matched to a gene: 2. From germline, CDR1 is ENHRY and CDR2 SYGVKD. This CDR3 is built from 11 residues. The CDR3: CATGTAYEQYF. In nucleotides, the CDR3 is TGTGCCACAGGGACAGCCTACGAGCAGTACTTC.

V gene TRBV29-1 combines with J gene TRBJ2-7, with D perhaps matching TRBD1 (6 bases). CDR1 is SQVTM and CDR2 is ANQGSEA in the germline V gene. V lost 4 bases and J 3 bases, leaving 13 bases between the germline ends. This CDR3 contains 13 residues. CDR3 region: CSVGSGQYYEQYF. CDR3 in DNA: TGCAGCGTTGGTTCTGGACAGTACTACGAGCAGTACTTC.

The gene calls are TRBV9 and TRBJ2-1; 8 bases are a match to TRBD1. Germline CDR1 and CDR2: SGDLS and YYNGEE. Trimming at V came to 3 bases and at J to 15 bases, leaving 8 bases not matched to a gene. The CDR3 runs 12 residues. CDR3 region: CASSDRQGRSFF. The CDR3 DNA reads TGTGCCAGCAGCGACAGACAGGGGAGGTCGTTCTTC.

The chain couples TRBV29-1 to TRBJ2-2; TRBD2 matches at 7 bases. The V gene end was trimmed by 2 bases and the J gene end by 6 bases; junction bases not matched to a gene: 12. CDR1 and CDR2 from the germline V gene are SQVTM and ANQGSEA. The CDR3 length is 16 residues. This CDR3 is CSVELPGGGVAGELFF. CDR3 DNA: TGCAGCGTTGAACTCCCGGGAGGAGGAGTCGCCGGGGAGCTGTTTTTT.